A selection of T cell receptor beta chains follows, all from one sample in a study of T cell repertoires in cytomegalovirus infection. TCRdb processed the reads anew with MiXCR; each CDR3 protein has one entry. The sample includes about 210,000 distinct CDR3 sequences, about 7% of them seen just once. Sequenced: PBMCs. The source of these receptors is a human donor in good health (CMV status not recorded). Some clones in this sample may be carry-over from other donors' samples. Both conserved end residues are part of each CDR3. A D gene is named only where the DNA matches it firmly. Clone size is stated in some rows and not others, as once, few, many or a class when expanded.

D gene: TRBD2
V gene: TRBV12-3/TRBV12-4
clone size: -
J gene: TRBJ2-2
CDR3 DNA: TGTGCCAGCAGTTTACTAGCGGGGGGGCCGAACGGGGAGCTGTTTTTT
CDR3 protein: CASSLLAGGPNGELFF

D gene: -
V gene: TRBV12-3/TRBV12-4
clone size: -
J gene: TRBJ1-4
CDR3 DNA: TGTGCCAGCAGTGGCCGAGACGGAGAAAAACTGTTTTTT
CDR3 protein: CASSGRDGEKLFF

D gene: -
V gene: TRBV7-6
clone size: many
J gene: TRBJ1-1
CDR3 DNA: TGTGCCAGCAGCGCCCTGGAGGGGTCCGTTGGCGACACTGAAGCTTTCTTT
CDR3 protein: CASSALEGSVGDTEAFF

D gene: -
V gene: TRBV6-2/TRBV6-3
clone size: many
J gene: TRBJ1-2
CDR3 DNA: TGTGCCAGCAGAACCCAGGGCTATGGCTACACCTTC
CDR3 protein: CASRTQGYGYTF

D gene: -
V gene: TRBV5-1
clone size: -
J gene: TRBJ2-1
CDR3 DNA: TGCGCCAGCAGCCCAGTGGCGGTACAGAGCTCCTACAATGAGCAGTTCTTC
CDR3 protein: CASSPVAVQSSYNEQFF

D gene: TRBD2
V gene: TRBV6-5
clone size: -
J gene: TRBJ2-1
CDR3 DNA: TGTGCCAGCAGCTATGGACTAGCGGGGGGGCAAGGGCAGTTCTTC
CDR3 protein: CASSYGLAGGQGQFF

D gene: -
V gene: TRBV10-3
clone size: many
J gene: TRBJ1-2
CDR3 DNA: TGTGCCATCAAATCGGGGTACTATGGCTACACCTTC
CDR3 protein: CAIKSGYYGYTF

D gene: -
V gene: TRBV10-3
clone size: many
J gene: TRBJ1-1
CDR3 DNA: TGTGCCATCACCCTGGCAAGGGCCGACACTGAAGCTTTCTTT
CDR3 protein: CAITLARADTEAFF

D gene: -
V gene: TRBV4-2
clone size: few
J gene: TRBJ1-1
CDR3 DNA: TGTGCCAGCAGCCGATTACAGGGAGTCACTGAAGCTTTCTTT
CDR3 protein: CASSRLQGVTEAFF

D gene: -
V gene: TRBV7-2
clone size: many
J gene: TRBJ1-5
CDR3 DNA: TGTGCCAGCAGCTTAGTCCCTTCGACAGGAGGACGCAATCAGCCCCAGCATTTT
CDR3 protein: CASSLVPSTGGRNQPQHF

D gene: -
V gene: TRBV7-2
clone size: many
J gene: TRBJ2-7
CDR3 DNA: TGTGCCAGCAGCCCCCCTTGGGGGGCCTACGAGCAGTACTTC
CDR3 protein: CASSPPWGAYEQYF

D gene: -
V gene: TRBV10-3
clone size: many
J gene: TRBJ2-2
CDR3 DNA: TGTGCCATAGGAAAGGATAGCGGGGAGCTGTTTTTT
CDR3 protein: CAIGKDSGELFF

D gene: -
V gene: TRBV11-2
clone size: many
J gene: TRBJ2-3
CDR3 DNA: TGTGCCAGCAGCCACGGACACGCTAGCACAGATACGCAGTATTTT
CDR3 protein: CASSHGHASTDTQYF

D gene: TRBD1
V gene: TRBV7-2
clone size: many
J gene: TRBJ1-5
CDR3 DNA: TGTGCCAGCAGCTTTCAGGGGGCCGGTCAGCCCCAGCATTTT
CDR3 protein: CASSFQGAGQPQHF

D gene: -
V gene: TRBV20-1
clone size: many
J gene: TRBJ1-1
CDR3 DNA: TGCAGTGCTACAGGGGATCTAGGCACTGAAGCTTTCTTT
CDR3 protein: CSATGDLGTEAFF

D gene: TRBD2
V gene: TRBV19
clone size: -
J gene: TRBJ2-1
CDR3 DNA: TGTGCCAGTAGTCCTCGTCTAGCGGGGGGCCACAATGAGCAGTTCTTC
CDR3 protein: CASSPRLAGGHNEQFF

D gene: TRBD2
V gene: TRBV2
clone size: many
J gene: TRBJ2-3
CDR3 DNA: TGTGCCGCTACGGTAGGACTAGTTGGCACAGATACGCAGTATTTT
CDR3 protein: CAATVGLVGTDTQYF

D gene: -
V gene: TRBV12-3/TRBV12-4
clone size: few
J gene: TRBJ1-1
CDR3 DNA: TGTGCCAGCTGGGGGACACCAACTGAAGCTTTCTTT
CDR3 protein: CASWGTPTEAFF

D gene: TRBD1
V gene: TRBV28
clone size: many
J gene: TRBJ1-3
CDR3 DNA: TGTGCCAGCAGTCACGGACAGGGCGATGGAAACACCATATATTTT
CDR3 protein: CASSHGQGDGNTIYF

D gene: TRBD1
V gene: TRBV7-8
clone size: many
J gene: TRBJ2-7
CDR3 DNA: TGTGCCAGCAGCTCCGGGACAGGGGGCTACGAGCAGTACTTC
CDR3 protein: CASSSGTGGYEQYF

D gene: -
V gene: TRBV28
clone size: many
J gene: TRBJ1-1
CDR3 DNA: TGTGCCAGCAGTTTACGAGGAAGCCCGAACACTGAAGCTTTCTTT
CDR3 protein: CASSLRGSPNTEAFF

D gene: -
V gene: TRBV20-1
clone size: many
J gene: TRBJ1-5
CDR3 DNA: TGCAGTGCTATTTACGGGGGTGGTAATCAGCCCCAGCATTTT
CDR3 protein: CSAIYGGGNQPQHF

D gene: -
V gene: TRBV7-2
clone size: many
J gene: TRBJ1-4
CDR3 DNA: TGTGCCAGCAGCGCGGCTCTGGGCTTGGGTGAAAAACTGTTTTTT
CDR3 protein: CASSAALGLGEKLFF

D gene: -
V gene: TRBV7-2
clone size: many
J gene: TRBJ1-2
CDR3 DNA: TGTGCCAGCAGCTTATCCCCGGGCCAGGGGAACCTCTATGGCTACACCTTC
CDR3 protein: CASSLSPGQGNLYGYTF

D gene: TRBD1
V gene: TRBV3-1
clone size: many
J gene: TRBJ1-2
CDR3 DNA: TGTGCCAGCAGCCCCTTGACAGGGAACTATGGCTACACCTTC
CDR3 protein: CASSPLTGNYGYTF

D gene: -
V gene: TRBV30
clone size: few
J gene: TRBJ2-7
CDR3 DNA: TGTGCCTGGAGTGGCAGAATCCCAACCTACGAGCAGTACTTC
CDR3 protein: CAWSGRIPTYEQYF

D gene: -
V gene: TRBV6-2/TRBV6-3
clone size: many
J gene: TRBJ1-5
CDR3 DNA: TGTGCCAGCAGTCCCCGGGCGCCTCAGCCCCAGCATTTT
CDR3 protein: CASSPRAPQPQHF

D gene: TRBD2
V gene: TRBV7-2
clone size: many
J gene: TRBJ2-1
CDR3 DNA: TGTGCCAGCAGCTTATCTGCGGGGGGGTACAATGAGCAGTTCTTC
CDR3 protein: CASSLSAGGYNEQFF

D gene: -
V gene: TRBV19
clone size: many
J gene: TRBJ1-1
CDR3 DNA: TGTGCCAGTAGTATATGGGGGGCCACTGAAGCTTTCTTT
CDR3 protein: CASSIWGATEAFF

D gene: -
V gene: TRBV19
clone size: many
J gene: TRBJ2-1
CDR3 DNA: TGTGCCACCTACTCTACCTCCTACAATGAGCAGTTCTTC
CDR3 protein: CATYSTSYNEQFF

D gene: -
V gene: TRBV29-1
clone size: many
J gene: TRBJ1-1
CDR3 DNA: TGCAGCGTTCTCCTTTACAGGAGGAACACTGAAGCTTTCTTT
CDR3 protein: CSVLLYRRNTEAFF

D gene: -
V gene: TRBV12-3/TRBV12-4
clone size: few
J gene: TRBJ2-4
CDR3 DNA: TGTGCCAGCAGGGGGGGACTGGGTTACGGCATTCAGTACTTC
CDR3 protein: CASRGGLGYGIQYF

D gene: TRBD2
V gene: TRBV29-1
clone size: many
J gene: TRBJ2-3
CDR3 DNA: TGCAGCGGTTCCGGGGGGGACACAGATACGCAGTATTTT
CDR3 protein: CSGSGGDTDTQYF

D gene: TRBD1
V gene: TRBV5-5
clone size: few
J gene: TRBJ1-2
CDR3 DNA: TGTGCCAGCAGCTCCCTAGGACAGGTGTTCTATGGCTACACCTTC
CDR3 protein: CASSSLGQVFYGYTF

D gene: TRBD1
V gene: TRBV5-5
clone size: many
J gene: TRBJ2-3
CDR3 DNA: TGTGCCAGCGGGCCACAGGGGGGTAGCACAGATACGCAGTATTTT
CDR3 protein: CASGPQGGSTDTQYF

D gene: -
V gene: TRBV24-1
clone size: many
J gene: TRBJ2-3
CDR3 DNA: TGTGCCACCAGTGATCCCGGGAGCAATACGCAGTATTTT
CDR3 protein: CATSDPGSNTQYF

D gene: -
V gene: TRBV15
clone size: many
J gene: TRBJ1-2
CDR3 DNA: TGTGCCACCAGCATGGACAGCGGCTATGGCTACACCTTC
CDR3 protein: CATSMDSGYGYTF

D gene: -
V gene: TRBV4-3
clone size: many
J gene: TRBJ1-1
CDR3 DNA: TGCGCCAGCAGCCGCCGAGGGGGTTCTGGGACTGAAGCTTTCTTT
CDR3 protein: CASSRRGGSGTEAFF

D gene: -
V gene: TRBV29-1
clone size: many
J gene: TRBJ1-5
CDR3 DNA: TGCAGCGCTCAGCTCCGGGACAGCAATCAGCCCCAGCATTTT
CDR3 protein: CSAQLRDSNQPQHF

D gene: -
V gene: TRBV5-4
clone size: many
J gene: TRBJ2-6
CDR3 DNA: TGTGCCAGCAGCTTTTGGCAGAACTCTGGGGCCAACGTCCTGACTTTC
CDR3 protein: CASSFWQNSGANVLTF

D gene: TRBD2
V gene: TRBV7-2
clone size: many
J gene: TRBJ2-1
CDR3 DNA: TGTGCCAGCAGCTTATTCGCGGGGGGGGGCTATGAGCAGTTCTTC
CDR3 protein: CASSLFAGGGYEQFF

D gene: TRBD2
V gene: TRBV7-2
clone size: many
J gene: TRBJ2-1
CDR3 DNA: TGTGCCAGCAGCCCTACCACTAGCGGGGGGCTGAGAGGGGAGTTCTTC
CDR3 protein: CASSPTTSGGLRGEFF

D gene: -
V gene: TRBV7-9
clone size: many
J gene: TRBJ1-5
CDR3 DNA: TGTGCCAGCAGCTTGGGACGGGATAGCAATCAGCCCCAGCATTTT
CDR3 protein: CASSLGRDSNQPQHF

D gene: -
V gene: TRBV7-2
clone size: many
J gene: TRBJ1-5
CDR3 DNA: TGTGCCAGCAGCTTAGAGGAAGATCAGCCCCAGCATTTT
CDR3 protein: CASSLEEDQPQHF

D gene: -
V gene: TRBV10-3
clone size: many
J gene: TRBJ2-3
CDR3 DNA: TGTGCCATCAGTGAGGGTAGCGACACAGATACGCAGTATTTT
CDR3 protein: CAISEGSDTDTQYF

D gene: TRBD1
V gene: TRBV12-3/TRBV12-4
clone size: many
J gene: TRBJ1-5
CDR3 DNA: TGTGCCAGCAGAGCCCGCCGGGACAGGGGGCTGGGTAATCAGCCCCAGCATTTT
CDR3 protein: CASRARRDRGLGNQPQHF

D gene: TRBD2
V gene: TRBV28
clone size: many
J gene: TRBJ2-5
CDR3 DNA: TGTGCCAGCCGGAGCGGGGGCGTCGAGACCCAGTACTTC
CDR3 protein: CASRSGGVETQYF

D gene: -
V gene: TRBV13
clone size: -
J gene: TRBJ2-6
CDR3 DNA: TGTGCCAGCAGCTTAGGCGAGAGTCCCGGGGCCAACGTCCTGACTTTC
CDR3 protein: CASSLGESPGANVLTF